These T cell receptor beta chains were read from a single sample in a study of patients and donors after allogeneic stem cell transplantation. TCRdb reanalysed the RT-PCR reads using MiXCR and keeps one entry per CDR3 protein. Of thousands of distinct CDR3 sequences detected, about 13% appear once; the ten largest clones hold over 40%. Sequenced sample: blood, either unsorted or a sorted T cell fraction (not recorded which). These receptors came from a human donor who was either an allogeneic HSCT recipient or a stem cell or donor lymphocyte infusion donor (not recorded which). It is not recorded whose cells these are; they may come from a transplant donor. Each CDR3 is given with its conserved first and last residue. A D gene is named only where the DNA matches it firmly. Some rows mark clone size as missing; the rest say once, few, many or name a class of expanded clone.

12	-	TRBV15	TRBJ1-6	many	TGTGCCACCAGCAGCGGATATTCACCCCTCCACTTT	CATSSGYSPLHF
15	-	TRBV5-6	TRBJ2-3	many	TGTGCCAGCAGCTTCTTACCCCTAAGCACAGATACGCAGTATTTT	CASSFLPLSTDTQYF
16	-	TRBV10-3	TRBJ2-1	-	TGTGCCATCAGTGAGTCGCTACGGGACCCCACCAATGAGCAGTTCTTC	CAISESLRDPTNEQFF
15	-	TRBV2	TRBJ2-3	-	TGTGCCAGCATTCCATTTCTTACGCCGTTGGATACGCAGTATTTT	CASIPFLTPLDTQYF
16	TRBD1	TRBV18	TRBJ1-1	many	TGTGCCAGCTCACCTACCACCGAACAGGGGAGGGTTGAAGCTTTCTTT	CASSPTTEQGRVEAFF
13	-	TRBV12-3/TRBV12-4	TRBJ1-1	medium-sized	TGTGCCAGCACCCGGACGAGGGGCACTGAAGCTTTCTTT	CASTRTRGTEAFF
13	-	TRBV11-2	TRBJ2-5	-	TGTGCCAGCAGCTTAGCCAGGGGAGAGACCCAGTACTTC	CASSLARGETQYF
16	-	TRBV6-2/TRBV6-3	TRBJ1-5	few	TGTGCCAGCAGGCCCGTAGGACAAGACCTCAATCAGCCCCAGCATTTT	CASRPVGQDLNQPQHF
14	-	TRBV20-1	TRBJ1-1	few	TGCAGTGCTAGAGATTGGGGTATGTCAACTGAAGCTTTCTTT	CSARDWGMSTEAFF
13	-	TRBV27	TRBJ1-6	few	TGTGCCAGCAGGGGGACGGGGAATTCACCCCTCCACTTT	CASRGTGNSPLHF
12	-	TRBV12-3/TRBV12-4	TRBJ2-3	-	TGTGCCAGCAGTTACAGCACAGATACGCAGTATTTT	CASSYSTDTQYF
15	TRBD1	TRBV12-3/TRBV12-4	TRBJ2-5	many	TGTGCCAGCAGCGGGACAGGGGCGGTAAGGGAGACCCAGTACTTC	CASSGTGAVRETQYF
14	-	TRBV7-2	TRBJ2-6	-	TGTGCCAGCGGTTGGAACTCTGGGGCCAACGTCCTGACTTTC	CASGWNSGANVLTF
14	TRBD1	TRBV2	TRBJ1-6	few	TGTGCCAGCAGTACCGACAGGGAAGATTCACCCCTCCACTTT	CASSTDREDSPLHF
13	-	TRBV7-9	TRBJ1-2	many	TGTGCCAGCAGCTTCGGCCAGGCGGATGGCTACACCTTC	CASSFGQADGYTF
16	-	TRBV6-2/TRBV6-3	TRBJ1-5	many	TGTGCCAGCAGTTACTCGGACGGGTTTAGCAATCAGCCCCAGCATTTT	CASSYSDGFSNQPQHF
13	-	TRBV2	TRBJ1-1	-	TGTGCCAGCAGTGGACCTAGGGGCGCTGAAGCTTTCTTT	CASSGPRGAEAFF
14	TRBD1	TRBV6-5	TRBJ1-1	many	TGTGCCAGCAGGGGGGGACAGATGAACACTGAAGCTTTCTTT	CASRGGQMNTEAFF
14	TRBD1	TRBV10-3	TRBJ2-2	many	TGTGCCACTGGACAGGGCACGGACACCGGGGAGCTGTTTTTT	CATGQGTDTGELFF
17	TRBD2	TRBV4-2	TRBJ2-3	-	TGTGCCAGCAGCCAAAACTCGGCCGGGGGGGTTTGGGATACGCAGTATTTT	CASSQNSAGGVWDTQYF
15	TRBD1	TRBV20-1	TRBJ1-6	-	TGCAGTGCTACCAGCGGGACAGATTTTAATTCACCCCTCCACTTT	CSATSGTDFNSPLHF
14	-	TRBV10-3	TRBJ2-5	-	TGTGCCATCTCAGGCCCACTACCTAAAGAGACCCAGTACTTC	CAISGPLPKETQYF
14	-	TRBV4-3	TRBJ2-5	-	TGCGCCAGCAGCCAAGACATCGGGGAAGAGACCCAGTACTTC	CASSQDIGEETQYF
12	-	TRBV21-1	TRBJ2-1	few	TGTGCCAGCCGTACCCGGGGGGATGAGCAGTTCTTC	CASRTRGDEQFF
14	-	TRBV3-1	TRBJ1-2	-	TGTGCCAGCTCGGAGTCCGGGGTTGACTATGGCTACACCTTC	CASSESGVDYGYTF
18	TRBD1	TRBV10-1	TRBJ1-5	many	TGCGCCAGCAGTGAGTCGGCCGACCGGGACAGGAGCAATCAGCCCCAGCATTTT	CASSESADRDRSNQPQHF
15	-	TRBV10-3	TRBJ2-1	-	TGTGCCATCAGTGAGTCGAGGAAAGGCGGTTCGGCGCAGTTCTTC	CAISESRKGGSAQFF
13	-	TRBV7-9	TRBJ2-3	many	TGTGCCAGCAGCTTATATCTAATCGATACGCAGTATTTT	CASSLYLIDTQYF
17	TRBD1	TRBV10-3	TRBJ2-5	medium-sized	TGTGCCATCAGTGAGTCAAGGACAGGGGGGTCCCAAGAGACCCAGTACTTC	CAISESRTGGSQETQYF
12	TRBD1	TRBV29-1	TRBJ2-7	few	TGCAGCGTTGAAACAGGGGGCTACGAGCAGTACTTC	CSVETGGYEQYF
17	TRBD1	TRBV15	TRBJ2-7	few	TGTGCCACCAGCAGAGGAAGGTCGGGACAGGGTACCTACGAGCAGTACTTC	CATSRGRSGQGTYEQYF
13	-	TRBV13	TRBJ2-2	few	TGTGCCAGCAGCTTTGGGGGGACCGGGGAGCTGTTTTTT	CASSFGGTGELFF
15	TRBD2	TRBV20-1	TRBJ2-1	many	TGCAGTGCTAGAGGCGGGAGGGCCACCTACAATGAGCAGTTCTTC	CSARGGRATYNEQFF
11	-	TRBV2	TRBJ1-4	many	TGTGCCAGCATAATGACCGAAAAACTGTTTTTT	CASIMTEKLFF
13	-	TRBV27	TRBJ2-3	many	TGTGCCAGCAGTTTAAGGGAGGCAGATACGCAGTATTTT	CASSLREADTQYF
18	TRBD2	TRBV14	TRBJ2-1	few	TGTGCCAGCAGCCAAGATATGCCTAGCGGGAGGGCCGGGTATGAGCAGTTCTTC	CASSQDMPSGRAGYEQFF
13	-	TRBV15	TRBJ2-7	few	TGTGCCACCAGCAGAGATACCAACTACGAGCAGTACTTC	CATSRDTNYEQYF
17	-	TRBV6-5	TRBJ1-1	many	TGTGCCAGCAGTTCACTCCCTGGGCAGGGTTCGAACACTGAAGCTTTCTTT	CASSSLPGQGSNTEAFF
15	TRBD2	TRBV7-9	TRBJ2-1	many	TGTGCCAGCAGCCGACTAGCGGGAGCTAGCAATGAGCAGTTCTTC	CASSRLAGASNEQFF
14	-	TRBV7-2	TRBJ2-7	many	TGTGCCAGCAGCTCTTGGACCGGCGGCGACGAGCAGTACTTC	CASSSWTGGDEQYF
13	-	TRBV19	TRBJ1-2	-	TGTGCCAGTAGTTTAGGGATTAACTATGGCTACACCTTC	CASSLGINYGYTF